The rows below give T cell receptor beta chains drawn from one sample of a study of cytomegalovirus exposure and HLA in healthy donors. The assay was immunoSEQ multiplex PCR, and TCRdb's table has in-frame clones only and misses some. Here the sample spans around 100,000 clones, 73% being singletons. The sample was PBMCs. The receptors derive from a man between 40 and 49 years old in good health and CMV-seronegative. CDR3s include the opening cysteine and the closing phenylalanine or tryptophan. A D gene is named only where the DNA matches it firmly. The size of a clone is reported for some rows only, either as once, few or many, or as a class for expanded clones.

clone size	J gene	D gene	V gene	CDR3 protein	CDR3 DNA
.	TRBJ1-6	.	TRBV5-1	CASSLNGGGMTPLHF	TGCGCCAGCAGCTTGAATGGCGGGGGGATGACACCCCTCCACTTT
few	TRBJ2-4	TRBD1	TRBV6-1	CASSLDRGNIQYF	TGTGCCAGCAGTCTGGACAGGGGAAACATTCAGTACTTC
.	TRBJ1-2	.	TRBV30	CAWGPQGIRDYGYTF	TGTGCCTGGGGCCCTCAGGGCATTAGGGACTATGGCTACACCTTC
.	TRBJ2-7	.	TRBV10-2	CASSEWSGDEQYF	TGCGCCAGCAGTGAGTGGTCAGGGGACGAGCAGTACTTC
.	TRBJ2-7	.	TRBV7-9	CASSQQGYEQYF	TGTGCCAGCAGCCAACAGGGCTACGAGCAGTACTTC
.	TRBJ1-1	TRBD1	TRBV5-1	CASSLRGRGQGRTEAFF	TGCGCCAGCAGCTTAAGGGGCAGGGGACAGGGGCGTACTGAAGCTTTCTTT
once	TRBJ2-7	TRBD1	TRBV4-2	CASSNLTGGRREQYF	TGTGCCAGCAGCAACCTAACAGGGGGGCGACGGGAGCAGTACTTC
.	TRBJ2-5	TRBD2	TRBV6-1	CASSELSGGQETQYF	TGTGCCAGCAGTGAACTTAGCGGGGGCCAAGAGACCCAGTACTTC
.	TRBJ2-7	.	TRBV6-1	CASSEVPSSYEQYF	TGTGCCAGCAGTGAGGTCCCCAGCTCCTACGAGCAGTACTTC
once	TRBJ2-7	.	TRBV9	CASSVNRDHGEQYF	TGTGCCAGCAGCGTAAACAGGGATCACGGCGAGCAGTACTTC
.	TRBJ2-5	TRBD2	TRBV2	CASSLAGGGETQYF	TGTGCCAGTTCGCTAGCGGGGGGAGGAGAGACCCAGTACTTC
few	TRBJ2-1	TRBD2	TRBV19	CASSPKAGGYNEQFF	TGTGCCAGTAGTCCTAAAGCGGGGGGGTACAATGAGCAGTTCTTC
.	TRBJ1-2	TRBD1	TRBV10-3	CAISRWDRGNYGYTF	TGTGCCATCAGCAGATGGGACAGGGGTAACTATGGCTACACCTTC
few	TRBJ1-6	.	TRBV13	CASSRNQGRGSPLHF	TGTGCCAGCAGCAGGAATCAGGGAAGAGGATCACCCCTCCACTTT
.	TRBJ1-2	.	TRBV5-6	CASSLTDGYTF	TGTGCCAGCAGCCTAACGGATGGCTACACCTTC
.	TRBJ2-5	TRBD1	TRBV27	CASSLSRGTDQETQYF	TGTGCCAGCAGTTTAAGCAGGGGGACGGACCAAGAGACCCAGTACTTC
.	TRBJ1-5	.	TRBV7-2	CASSTFSGVWNQPQHF	TGTGCCAGCAGCACCTTCTCAGGGGTTTGGAATCAGCCCCAGCATTTT
.	TRBJ2-7	.	TRBV25-1	CASSVFYEQYF	TGTGCCAGCAGTGTCTTCTACGAGCAGTACTTC
few	TRBJ2-1	TRBD2	TRBV7-8	CASSDGTKPYNEQFF	TGTGCCAGCAGCGACGGGACTAAACCCTACAATGAGCAGTTCTTC
few	TRBJ1-2	.	TRBV5-1	CASSLAVRGPHGYTF	TGCGCCAGCAGCTTGGCCGTCAGGGGACCGCATGGCTACACCTTC
few	TRBJ1-1	.	TRBV6-5	CASSITGGTEAFF	TGTGCCAGCAGTATTACGGGAGGTACTGAAGCTTTCTTT
.	TRBJ2-1	.	TRBV19	CASSIGAFANEQFF	TGTGCCAGTAGTATTGGGGCCTTCGCCAATGAGCAGTTCTTC
.	TRBJ2-7	TRBD1	TRBV7-9	CASSLGQSTDEQYF	TGTGCCAGCAGCCTGGGACAGTCCACCGACGAGCAGTACTTC
few	TRBJ2-7	TRBD2	TRBV4-2	CASSQDPSGGPYEQYF	TGTGCCAGCAGCCAAGACCCTAGCGGGGGACCCTACGAGCAGTACTTC
.	TRBJ2-5	.	TRBV18	CASSPRRDSQETQYF	TGTGCCAGCTCACCTAGGAGGGACAGTCAAGAGACCCAGTACTTC
.	TRBJ2-7	.	TRBV6-1	CASSALQGKQYF	TGTGCCAGCAGTGCCCTACAGGGAAAGCAGTACTTC
.	TRBJ1-2	.	TRBV6-5	CASSYRGIHGYTF	TGTGCCAGCAGTTACCGGGGTATACATGGCTACACCTTC
.	TRBJ2-3	.	TRBV4-3	CASSQVVSKADTQYF	TGCGCCAGCAGCCAAGTAGTGAGTAAAGCAGATACGCAGTATTTT
.	TRBJ2-1	TRBD2	TRBV5-1	CARGVIAGNSYNEQFF	TGCGCCAGAGGAGTAATAGCGGGGAACTCCTACAATGAGCAGTTCTTC
.	TRBJ2-7	TRBD1	TRBV2	CASSESPRGLGEQYF	TGTGCCAGCAGTGAAAGCCCCAGGGGGCTGGGGGAGCAGTACTTC
.	TRBJ2-1	TRBD2	TRBV2	CASSELAGDYNEQFF	TGTGCCAGCAGTGAACTAGCGGGGGACTACAATGAGCAGTTCTTC
.	TRBJ2-7	.	TRBV7-2	CASSLGGSLPYEQYF	TGTGCCAGCAGCTTAGGAGGCAGCTTGCCCTACGAGCAGTACTTC
.	TRBJ2-4	.	TRBV28	CASSFFSRDSKGIQYF	TGTGCCAGCAGTTTTTTTTCCCGGGACTCAAAAGGCATTCAGTACTTC
.	TRBJ2-2	.	TRBV19	CASSIVPLGSGELFF	TGTGCCAGTAGTATAGTACCCCTCGGGTCCGGGGAGCTGTTTTTT
.	TRBJ1-2	TRBD1	TRBV10-2	CASRMTGGTYGYTF	TGCGCCAGCAGGATGACAGGGGGCACCTATGGCTACACCTTC